These T cell receptor beta chains were read from a single sample in a study of blood T cell repertoires in COVID-19. The assay was immunoSEQ multiplex PCR, and TCRdb's table has in-frame clones only and misses some. The repertoire includes about 76,000 clones, 90% of them detected once, and 1.5% sits in the top ten. The source material was peripheral blood. The receptors were sampled from a man between 50 and 59 years old with acute or convalescent COVID-19. Each CDR3 is given with its conserved first and last residue. D genes are given only for firm matches. Clone size is stated in some rows and not others, as once, few, many or a class when expanded.

J	size	D	V	DNA	CDR3
TRBJ2-5	-	TRBD2	TRBV11-2	TGTGCCAGCAGCTTAGGCCTTAGCGGGGTCCAAGAGACCCAGTACTTC	CASSLGLSGVQETQYF
TRBJ1-1	-	-	TRBV6-2/TRBV6-3	TGTGCCAGCAGTTACAAACTCACGAACACTGAAGCTTTCTTT	CASSYKLTNTEAFF
TRBJ1-6	-	-	TRBV19	TGTGCCAGTAGTACCGGGGGTTCCTATAATTCACCCCTCCACTTT	CASSTGGSYNSPLHF
TRBJ2-5	once	TRBD2	TRBV19	TGTGCCAGTAGTATAACGGGAGGTGGAGAGACCCAGTACTTC	CASSITGGGETQYF
TRBJ1-5	-	-	TRBV27	TGTGCCAGCAGTTTAGGGGGGGTCAATCAGCCCCAGCATTTT	CASSLGGVNQPQHF
TRBJ2-3	once	TRBD1	TRBV29-1	TGCAGCTCCCTGACAGGGAGTAGCACAGATACGCAGTATTTT	CSSLTGSSTDTQYF
TRBJ2-1	once	TRBD2	TRBV3-1/TRBV3-2	TGTGCCAGCAGCCCCCAAGGACTAGCGGGAGTTGGGCAGTTCTTC	CASSPQGLAGVGQFF
TRBJ1-6	once	-	TRBV6-2/TRBV6-3	TGTGCCAGCAGCCCCCCCGGGACAAGAAATTCACCCCTCCACTTT	CASSPPGTRNSPLHF
TRBJ2-3	-	TRBD2	TRBV2	TGTGCCAGCAGACCCACCGCGGGACTAGCAGGCACGCAGTATTTT	CASRPTAGLAGTQYF
TRBJ2-7	-	-	TRBV2	TGTGCCAGCAGTCCCGGGGGTACCGTCTACGAGCAGTACTTC	CASSPGGTVYEQYF
TRBJ1-6	-	TRBD1	TRBV4-1	TGCGCCAGCAGCCTCCGGGGACAGCTTAATTCACCCCTCCACTTT	CASSLRGQLNSPLHF
TRBJ1-5	-	-	TRBV7-9	TGTGCCAGCACCCCTGGGCAGGGCAATCAGCCCCAGCATTTT	CASTPGQGNQPQHF
TRBJ1-3	-	TRBD1	TRBV5-5	TGTGCCAGCAGCGCAGCAGGACAGGTCTCTGGAAACACCATATATTTT	CASSAAGQVSGNTIYF
TRBJ2-1	-	TRBD2	TRBV7-2	TGTGCCAGCAGCTTGTTTGTAGCGGGATCGGATGAGCAGTTCTTC	CASSLFVAGSDEQFF
TRBJ1-1	-	TRBD1	TRBV30	TGTGCCTGGAGCGGACAGGTGAACACTGAAGCTTTCTTT	CAWSGQVNTEAFF
TRBJ1-2	-	TRBD1	TRBV19	TGTGCCAGTAGTGCGCGACAGGGTATAGGAAATGGCTACACCTTC	CASSARQGIGNGYTF
TRBJ1-5	once	-	TRBV4-1	TGCGCCAGCAGCCAATATAGCAATCAGCCCCAGCATTTT	CASSQYSNQPQHF
TRBJ2-5	-	TRBD2	TRBV4-3	TGCGCCAGCAGCACACTAGCGGGGTTAGAGACCCAGTACTTC	CASSTLAGLETQYF
TRBJ1-2	-	TRBD1	TRBV7-2	TGTGCCAGCAGCCCCCAGACAGGGGGCCGGAACTATGGCTACACCTTC	CASSPQTGGRNYGYTF
TRBJ2-2	-	-	TRBV6-2/TRBV6-3	TGTGCCAGCAGTTACAGGGGCCTAAGGAACACCGGGGAGCTGTTTTTT	CASSYRGLRNTGELFF
TRBJ1-5	-	-	TRBV12-3/TRBV12-4	TGTGCCAGCAGTTTGGGAGGAAAGCAGCCCCAGCATTTT	CASSLGGKQPQHF
TRBJ2-1	-	TRBD2	TRBV29-1	TGCAGCGTCCGCGGGGGGAACTCCTACAATGAGCAGTTCTTC	CSVRGGNSYNEQFF
TRBJ2-6	-	TRBD1	TRBV27	TGTGCCAGCAGTTTATCCCCGGGACAGGGGTACTCTGGGGCCAACGTCCTGACTTTC	CASSLSPGQGYSGANVLTF
TRBJ2-7	-	-	TRBV5-6	TGTGCCAGCAGCTTGGGGAGTTCGACCTACGAGCAGTACTTC	CASSLGSSTYEQYF
TRBJ1-5	-	-	TRBV18	TGTGCCAGCTCACCAGACATTATAAGCAATCAGCCCCAGCATTTT	CASSPDIISNQPQHF
TRBJ1-2	-	TRBD1	TRBV6-2/TRBV6-3	TGTGCCAGCAGTCGAGACCTACAGGGGGGCTATGGCTACACCTTC	CASSRDLQGGYGYTF
TRBJ2-3	-	TRBD1	TRBV6-2/TRBV6-3	TGTGCCAGCAGCCCGGGCCAGGGGGATGGCACAGATACGCAGTATTTT	CASSPGQGDGTDTQYF
TRBJ2-7	once	-	TRBV5-1	TGCGCCAGCAGCTTGGTAGCAGGGTATGCGTACGAGCAGTACTTC	CASSLVAGYAYEQYF
TRBJ2-7	once	-	TRBV5-1	TGCGCCAGCAGCACGGACAGGGAGGGGGAGCAGTACTTC	CASSTDREGEQYF
TRBJ2-1	-	-	TRBV15	TGTGCCACCAGCAGACAGGGGAGCTCCTACAATGAGCAGTTCTTC	CATSRQGSSYNEQFF
TRBJ1-3	once	-	TRBV6-5	TGTGCCAGCAGTTATCGGGATTCTGGAAACACCATATATTTT	CASSYRDSGNTIYF
TRBJ1-1	few	-	TRBV10-2	TGCGCCAGCAGGAGGGTCCTGAACACTGAAGCTTTCTTT	CASRRVLNTEAFF